The present TCR beta chain was sequenced within a study of cytomegalovirus exposure and HLA in healthy donors. Overall study: Across 350 to 500 genotyped donors, around 82% landed in the Caucasian-associated ancestry cluster.

Nominally healthy donors provided the samples, though records likely missed some immune exposures. Germline V CDR1 and CDR2: MNHEY, SMNVEV (reference sequence). This CDR3 has 15 residues. V was cut by 0 bases and J by 5 bases, with 13 bases left in between. Vbeta (60) and Jbeta (13) primers were used in the PCR. The data were produced by immunoSEQ multiplex PCR, yet TCRdb's version contains in-frame clones alone and is incomplete. The data hold about 90,000 clones, with around 89% observed a single time. The chain recombines TRBV27 with TRBJ1-1, with D tentatively TRBD1 (6 bases). Sequencing was carried out using PBMCs. The sequence was obtained from a man aged 18 to 30 in good health and CMV-seronegative. CDR3: CASSLSNRANTEAFF. The CDR3 DNA follows: TGTGCCAGCAGTTTATCGAACAGGGCGAATACTGAAGCTTTCTTT.